Below, 5 T cell receptor beta chains from the same sample are listed, as sequenced in a study of cytomegalovirus exposure and HLA in healthy donors. PCR used 60 Vbeta primers and 13 Jbeta primers. Data came from immunoSEQ multiplex PCR; TCRdb stores just in-frame clones and leaves some out. The data contain some 200,000 clones, 75% to 90% of them seen just once; the ten biggest clones take up about 0.7%. The sample consisted of PBMCs. These receptors came from a boy younger than 18 in good health and CMV-seronegative.

This clone was observed a handful of times. The rearrangement uses TRBV15 and TRBJ1-6; TRBD1 agrees at 7 bases. Per the germline V gene, CDR1 is LNHNV and CDR2 is YYDKDF (reference sequence). V was pared by 5 bases and J by 5 bases, with 3 bases of the junction left unmatched. The CDR3 runs 14 residues. The CDR3 nucleotides read TGTGCCACCAGCGTAACAGGGGATAATTCACCCCTCCACTTT. Its translation is CATSVTGDNSPLHF.

V gene TRBV27 combines with J gene TRBJ2-5, with TRBD1 matching 7 bases. The length of the CDR3 is 14 residues. Trimming at V came to 5 bases and at J to 1 base, leaving 4 bases not matched to a gene. The germline CDR1 and CDR2 sequences are MNHEY and SMNVEV (reference sequence). The DNA for the CDR3 is TGTGCCAGCAGTGCGTACAGGGGCCAAGAGACCCAGTACTTC. Encoded protein: CASSAYRGQETQYF.

The chain joins TRBV7-6 to TRBJ1-3, with a weak D call TRBD1 (5 bases). V dropped 1 base and J dropped 11 bases, with 15 bases sitting between them. The CDR3 sequence is 14 residues long. Germline loops: CDR1 SGHVS, CDR2 FNYEAQ. The CDR3 region has the DNA TGTGCCAGCAGCTTAGAGGCGCGAGTAGGGGCCATATATTTT. This codes for CASSLEARVGAIYF.

This chain links TRBV4-1 with TRBJ1-1, with a tentative D call TRBD1 (6 bases). The CDR3 has 16 residues. Germline V lookup: CDR1 MGHRA, CDR2 YSYEKL. The V end was cut by 0 bases, the J end by 5 bases, with 16 bases between. DNA of the CDR3: TGCGCCAGCAGCCAAGATTATAGCCCCCAGGGGACTGAAGCTTTCTTT. Amino acid sequence: CASSQDYSPQGTEAFF.

The chain recombines TRBV4-3 with TRBJ2-1, with D unclear. Germline loops: CDR1 LGHNA, CDR2 YSLEER. V was clipped by 0 bases and J by 3 bases, with 3 bases between them. The CDR3 is 13 amino acids. CDR3 sequence reads: CASSQDGYNEQFF. CDR3 nucleotides: TGCGCCAGCAGCCAAGACGGCTACAATGAGCAGTTCTTC.